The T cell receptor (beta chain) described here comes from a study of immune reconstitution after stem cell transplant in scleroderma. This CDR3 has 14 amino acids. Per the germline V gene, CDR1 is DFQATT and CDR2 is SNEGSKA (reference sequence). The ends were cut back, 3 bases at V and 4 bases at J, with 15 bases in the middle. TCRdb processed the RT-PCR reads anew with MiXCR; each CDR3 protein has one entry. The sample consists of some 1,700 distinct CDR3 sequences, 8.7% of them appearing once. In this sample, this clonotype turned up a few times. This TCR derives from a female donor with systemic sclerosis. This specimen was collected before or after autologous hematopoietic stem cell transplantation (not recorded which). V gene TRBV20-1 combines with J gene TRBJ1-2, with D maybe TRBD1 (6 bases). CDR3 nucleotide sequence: TGCAGTGCTAGTCGCCGGGGGGGCCTCTATGGCTACACCTTC. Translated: CSASRRGGLYGYTF.